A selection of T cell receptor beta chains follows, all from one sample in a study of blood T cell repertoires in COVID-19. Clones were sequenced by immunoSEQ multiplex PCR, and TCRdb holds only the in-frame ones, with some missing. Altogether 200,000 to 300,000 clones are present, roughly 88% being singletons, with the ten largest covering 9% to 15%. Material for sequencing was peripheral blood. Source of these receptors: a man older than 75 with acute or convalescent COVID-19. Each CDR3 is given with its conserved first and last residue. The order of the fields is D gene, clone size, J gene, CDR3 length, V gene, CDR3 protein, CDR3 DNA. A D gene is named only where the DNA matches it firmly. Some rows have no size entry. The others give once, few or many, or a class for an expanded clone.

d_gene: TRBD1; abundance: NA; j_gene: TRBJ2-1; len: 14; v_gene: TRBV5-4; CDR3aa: CASSPAAGGYEQFF; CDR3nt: TGTGCCAGCAGTCCGGCGGCAGGGGGCTATGAGCAGTTCTTC
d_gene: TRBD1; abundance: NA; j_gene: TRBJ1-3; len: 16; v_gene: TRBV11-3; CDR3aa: CASSLGTGPSGNTIYF; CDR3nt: TGTGCCAGCAGCTTAGGGACAGGACCCTCTGGAAACACCATATATTTT
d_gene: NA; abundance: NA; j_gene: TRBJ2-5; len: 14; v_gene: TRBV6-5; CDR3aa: CASSPRSVQGTQYF; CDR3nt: TGTGCCAGCAGTCCCCGCTCCGTTCAGGGGACCCAGTACTTC
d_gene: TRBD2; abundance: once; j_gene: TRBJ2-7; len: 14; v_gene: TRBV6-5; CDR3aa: CASSPPAGEYEQYF; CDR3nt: TGTGCCAGCAGCCCCCCAGCGGGGGAATACGAGCAGTACTTC
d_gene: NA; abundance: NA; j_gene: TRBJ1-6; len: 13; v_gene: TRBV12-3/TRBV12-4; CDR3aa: CASSLHGNSPLHF; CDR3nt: TGTGCCAGCAGTTTGCACGGGAATTCACCCCTCCACTTT
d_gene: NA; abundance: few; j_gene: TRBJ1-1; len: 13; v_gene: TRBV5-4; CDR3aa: CASSRGVTTEAFF; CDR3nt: TGTGCCAGCAGTCGGGGGGTTACGACTGAAGCTTTCTTT
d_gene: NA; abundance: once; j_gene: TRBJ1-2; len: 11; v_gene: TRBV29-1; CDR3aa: CSVEGGSGYTF; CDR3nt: TGCAGCGTTGAGGGAGGGTCAGGCTACACCTTC
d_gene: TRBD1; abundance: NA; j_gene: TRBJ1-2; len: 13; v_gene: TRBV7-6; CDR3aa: CASSPGQGIGYTF; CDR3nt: TGTGCCAGCAGCCCGGGACAGGGTATTGGCTACACCTTC
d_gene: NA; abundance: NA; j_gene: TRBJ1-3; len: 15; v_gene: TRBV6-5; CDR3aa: CASRPSRVSGNTIYF; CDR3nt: TGTGCCAGCAGGCCCTCCAGGGTCTCTGGAAACACCATATATTTT
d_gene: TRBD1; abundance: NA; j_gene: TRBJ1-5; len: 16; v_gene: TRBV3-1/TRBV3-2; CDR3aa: CASSQGARTGLLSQHF; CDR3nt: TGTGCCAGCAGCCAAGGGGCCCGGACAGGGCTTCTATCCCAGCATTTT
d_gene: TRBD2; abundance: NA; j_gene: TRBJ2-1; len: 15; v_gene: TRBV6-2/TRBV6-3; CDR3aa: CASSYQAGAGNEQFF; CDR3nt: TGTGCCAGCAGTTACCAAGCGGGAGCGGGGAATGAGCAGTTCTTC
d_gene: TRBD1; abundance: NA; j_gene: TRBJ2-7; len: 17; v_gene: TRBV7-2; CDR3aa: CASSFPTPLTGEYEQYF; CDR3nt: TGTGCCAGCAGCTTCCCCACTCCCCTGACAGGGGAGTACGAGCAGTACTTC
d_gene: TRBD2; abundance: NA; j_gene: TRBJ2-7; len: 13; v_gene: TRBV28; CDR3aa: CASQKAGVAEQYF; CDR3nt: TGTGCCAGTCAAAAGGCGGGAGTTGCCGAGCAGTACTTC
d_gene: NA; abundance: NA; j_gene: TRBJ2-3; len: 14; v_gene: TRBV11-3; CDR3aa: CASSLDSGEDTQYF; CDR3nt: TGTGCCAGCAGCTTAGACTCGGGAGAAGATACGCAGTATTTT
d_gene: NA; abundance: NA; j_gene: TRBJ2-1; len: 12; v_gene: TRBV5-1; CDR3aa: CASSLQAGEQFF; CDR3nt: TGCGCCAGCAGCTTGCAGGCAGGTGAGCAGTTCTTC
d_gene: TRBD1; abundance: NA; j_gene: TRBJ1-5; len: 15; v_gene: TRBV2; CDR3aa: CASRGDRGGNQPQHF; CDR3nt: TGTGCCAGCAGAGGGGACAGGGGGGGGAATCAGCCCCAGCATTTT
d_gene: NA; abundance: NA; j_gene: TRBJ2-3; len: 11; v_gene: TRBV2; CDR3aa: CASSPVETQYF; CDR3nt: TGTGCCAGCAGCCCAGTAGAGACTCAGTATTTT
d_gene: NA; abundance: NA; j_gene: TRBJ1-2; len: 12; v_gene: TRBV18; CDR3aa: CASSNFLDIYTF; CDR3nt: TGTGCCAGCTCAAATTTCCTGGACATCTACACCTTC
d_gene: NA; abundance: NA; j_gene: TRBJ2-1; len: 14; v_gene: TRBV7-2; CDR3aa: CASSLGRSYNEQFF; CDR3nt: TGTGCCAGCAGCTTAGGCCGGTCCTACAATGAGCAGTTCTTC
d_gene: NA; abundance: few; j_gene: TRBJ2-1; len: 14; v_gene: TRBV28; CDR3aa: CASSPLHTFGEQFF; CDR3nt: TGTGCCAGCAGCCCCCTCCACACCTTTGGTGAGCAGTTCTTC
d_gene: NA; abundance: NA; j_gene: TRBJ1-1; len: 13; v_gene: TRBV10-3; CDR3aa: CAISESQNTEAFF; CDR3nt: TGTGCCATCAGTGAGTCCCAGAACACTGAAGCTTTCTTT
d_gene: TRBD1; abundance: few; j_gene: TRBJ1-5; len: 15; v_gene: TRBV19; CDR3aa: CASSTTGQGNQPQHF; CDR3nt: TGTGCCAGTAGTACTACGGGACAGGGGAATCAGCCCCAGCATTTT
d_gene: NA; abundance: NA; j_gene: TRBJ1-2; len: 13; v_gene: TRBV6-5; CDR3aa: CASSGAGGYGYTF; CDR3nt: TGTGCCAGCAGCGGAGCGGGCGGCTATGGCTACACCTTC
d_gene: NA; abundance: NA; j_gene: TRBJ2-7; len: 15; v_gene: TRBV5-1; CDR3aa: CASSLQPGLLYEQYF; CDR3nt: TGCGCCAGCAGCTTACAACCGGGACTGCTCTACGAGCAGTACTTC
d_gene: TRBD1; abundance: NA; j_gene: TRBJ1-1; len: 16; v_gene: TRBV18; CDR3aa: CASSPRGDRVNTEAFF; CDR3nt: TGTGCCAGCTCACCACGCGGGGACAGGGTGAACACTGAAGCTTTCTTT
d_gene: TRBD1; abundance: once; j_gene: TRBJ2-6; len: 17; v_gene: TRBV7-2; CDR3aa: CASSFGTGGTGANVLTF; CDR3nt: TGTGCCAGCAGCTTCGGGACAGGGGGGACCGGGGCCAACGTCCTGACTTTC
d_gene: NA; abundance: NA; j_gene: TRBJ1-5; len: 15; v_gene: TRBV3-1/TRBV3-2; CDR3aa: CASSQGTVRNQPQHF; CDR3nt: TGTGCCAGCAGCCAAGGGACAGTACGCAATCAGCCCCAGCATTTT
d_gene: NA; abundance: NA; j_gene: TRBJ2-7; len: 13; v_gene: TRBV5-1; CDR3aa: CASSVDAIYEQYF; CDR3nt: TGCGCCAGCAGCGTGGACGCGATCTACGAGCAGTACTTC
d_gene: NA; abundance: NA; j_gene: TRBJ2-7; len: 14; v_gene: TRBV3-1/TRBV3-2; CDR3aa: CASSQAGRSHEQYF; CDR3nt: TGTGCCAGCAGCCAAGCAGGGCGATCGCACGAGCAGTACTTC
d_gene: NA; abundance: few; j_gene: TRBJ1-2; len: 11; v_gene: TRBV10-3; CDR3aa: CAGGENYGYTF; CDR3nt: TGTGCCGGAGGGGAGAACTATGGCTACACCTTC
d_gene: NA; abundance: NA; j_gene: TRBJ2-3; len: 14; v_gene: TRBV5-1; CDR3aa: CASSLARGSDTQYF; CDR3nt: TGCGCCAGCAGCTTGGCAAGGGGTTCAGATACGCAGTATTTT
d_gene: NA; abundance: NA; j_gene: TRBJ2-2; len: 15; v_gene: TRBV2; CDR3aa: CASSVDRTLTGELFF; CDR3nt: TGTGCCAGCAGCGTCGACAGGACACTAACCGGGGAGCTGTTTTTT
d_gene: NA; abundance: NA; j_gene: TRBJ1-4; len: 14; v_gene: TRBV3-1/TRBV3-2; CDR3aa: CASSPPGEREKLFF; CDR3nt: TGTGCCAGCAGCCCCCCAGGGGAGCGCGAAAAACTGTTTTTT
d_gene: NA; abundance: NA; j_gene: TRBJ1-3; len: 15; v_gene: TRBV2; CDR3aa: CASSEDDFSGNTIYF; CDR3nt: TGTGCCAGCAGTGAAGACGACTTCTCTGGAAACACCATATATTTT
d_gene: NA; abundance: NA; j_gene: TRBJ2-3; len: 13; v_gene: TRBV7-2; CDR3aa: CASSLGRLYTQYF; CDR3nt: TGTGCCAGCAGCTTAGGGAGGCTTTATACGCAGTATTTT
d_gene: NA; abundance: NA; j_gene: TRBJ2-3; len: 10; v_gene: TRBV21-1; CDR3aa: CRGYPDTQYF; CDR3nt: TGTAGGGGATACCCAGATACGCAGTATTTT
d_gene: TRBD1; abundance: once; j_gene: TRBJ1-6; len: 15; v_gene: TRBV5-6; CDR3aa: CASSWGTEASSPLHF; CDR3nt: TGTGCCAGCAGCTGGGGGACAGAAGCGAGTTCACCCCTCCACTTT
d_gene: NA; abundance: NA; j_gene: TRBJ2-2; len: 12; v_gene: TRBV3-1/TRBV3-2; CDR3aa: CASRLSTGELFF; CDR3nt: TGTGCCAGCCGCTTGAGCACCGGGGAGCTGTTTTTT
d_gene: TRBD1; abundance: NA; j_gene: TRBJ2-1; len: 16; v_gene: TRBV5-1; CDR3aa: CASSSRDRIVYNEQFF; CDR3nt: TGCGCCAGCAGTTCTCGGGACAGAATCGTCTACAATGAGCAGTTCTTC
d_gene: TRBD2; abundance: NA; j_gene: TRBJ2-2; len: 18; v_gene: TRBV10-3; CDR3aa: CAISVHSLSGGNTGELFF; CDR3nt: TGTGCCATCAGCGTACACTCCTTGAGCGGGGGTAACACCGGGGAGCTGTTTTTT
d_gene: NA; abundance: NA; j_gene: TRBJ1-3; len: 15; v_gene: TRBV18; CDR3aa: CASSPRGDSGNTIYF; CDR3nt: TGTGCCAGCTCACCGCGGGGAGATTCTGGAAACACCATATATTTT
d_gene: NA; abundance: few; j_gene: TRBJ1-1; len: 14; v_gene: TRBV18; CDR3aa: CASSPDLGDTEAFF; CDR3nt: TGTGCCAGCTCACCGGACCTCGGGGACACTGAAGCTTTCTTT
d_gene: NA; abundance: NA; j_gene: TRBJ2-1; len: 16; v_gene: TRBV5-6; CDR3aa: CASSLGLISSYNEQFF; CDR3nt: TGTGCCAGCAGCTTGGGACTCATCAGCTCCTACAATGAGCAGTTCTTC
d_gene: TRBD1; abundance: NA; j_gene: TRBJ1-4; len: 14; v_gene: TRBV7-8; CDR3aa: CASSWDRAREKLFF; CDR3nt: TGTGCCAGCAGTTGGGACAGGGCTCGTGAAAAACTGTTTTTT
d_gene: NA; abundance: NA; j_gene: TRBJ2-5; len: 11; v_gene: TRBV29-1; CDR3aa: CSVGDTETQYF; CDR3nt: TGCAGCGTTGGGGACACGGAGACCCAGTACTTC
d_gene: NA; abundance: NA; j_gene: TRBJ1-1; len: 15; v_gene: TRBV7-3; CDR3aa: CASSDPGRSNTEAFF; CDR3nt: TGTGCCAGCAGCGACCCGGGGAGGAGCAACACTGAAGCTTTCTTT
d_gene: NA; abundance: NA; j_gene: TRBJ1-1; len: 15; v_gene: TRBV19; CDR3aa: CASSIVARVNTEAFF; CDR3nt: TGTGCCAGTAGTATAGTTGCCAGGGTAAACACTGAAGCTTTCTTT
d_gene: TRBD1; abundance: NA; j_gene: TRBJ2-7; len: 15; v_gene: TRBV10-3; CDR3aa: CAISESTGGLGEQYF; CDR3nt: TGTGCCATCAGTGAGTCAACAGGGGGTCTGGGTGAGCAGTACTTC
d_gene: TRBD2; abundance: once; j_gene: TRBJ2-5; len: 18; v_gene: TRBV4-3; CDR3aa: CASSQSLGTTGGQETQYF; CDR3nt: TGCGCCAGCAGCCAATCTTTAGGGACTACAGGTGGGCAAGAGACCCAGTACTTC
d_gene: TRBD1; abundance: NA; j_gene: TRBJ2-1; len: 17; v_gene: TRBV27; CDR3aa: CASSFDPRGQVTNEQFF; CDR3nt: TGTGCCAGCAGTTTTGACCCCCGGGGACAGGTGACCAATGAGCAGTTCTTC
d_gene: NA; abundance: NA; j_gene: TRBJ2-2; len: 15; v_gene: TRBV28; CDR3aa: CASSLETLNTGELFF; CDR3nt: TGTGCCAGCAGTTTAGAGACACTCAACACCGGGGAGCTGTTTTTT
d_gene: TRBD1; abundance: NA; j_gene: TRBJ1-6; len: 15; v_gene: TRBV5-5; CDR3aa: CASSLFRDRVSPLHF; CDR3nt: TGTGCCAGCAGCTTGTTCCGGGACAGGGTTTCACCCCTCCACTTT
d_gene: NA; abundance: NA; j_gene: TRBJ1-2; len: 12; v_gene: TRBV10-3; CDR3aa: CAISGLSDGYTF; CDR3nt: TGTGCCATCAGTGGACTATCCGACGGCTACACCTTC
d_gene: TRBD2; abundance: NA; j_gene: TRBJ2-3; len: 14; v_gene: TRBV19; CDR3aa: CASTLSTSRNTQYF; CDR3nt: TGTGCCAGTACCCTATCGACTAGCCGGAATACGCAGTATTTT
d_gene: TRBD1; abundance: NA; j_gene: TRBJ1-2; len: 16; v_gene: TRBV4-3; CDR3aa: CASSQWTGTDNYGYTF; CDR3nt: TGCGCCAGCAGCCAATGGACCGGGACAGACAACTATGGCTACACCTTC
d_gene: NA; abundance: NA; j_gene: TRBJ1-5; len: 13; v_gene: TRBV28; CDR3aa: CASSLTGDQPQHF; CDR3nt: TGTGCCAGCAGTTTGACAGGTGATCAGCCCCAGCATTTT
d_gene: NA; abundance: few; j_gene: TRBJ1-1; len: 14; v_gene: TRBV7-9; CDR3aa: CASHSRGLNTEAFF; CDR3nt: TGTGCCAGCCATAGCAGGGGTCTGAACACTGAAGCTTTCTTT